The clone carrying this T cell receptor (beta chain) was detected a few times. Its matching antigen is unknown. Germline assignment: CDR1 WSHSY and CDR2 SAAADI. Deletions cut 3 bases from V and 8 bases from J, with 23 bases between. This CDR3 has 17 amino acids. From the RT-PCR reads, TCRdb called clonotypes with MiXCR, one entry per CDR3 protein. The repertoire holds almost 250,000 distinct CDR3 sequences, 10% to 15% seen once, with more than 7% in the top ten. These data come from a study of response to subunit inactivated influenza vaccine. Study findings and constraints: Authors suggested each seasonal influenza vaccination recruits few new T cells.

The specimen comprised non-naive T cells sorted from PBMCs, sampled 14 to 15 days before vaccination. The sequence derives from a man over 45 who received an inactivated influenza vaccine. V is TRBV10-2 and J is TRBJ2-1; maybe TRBD1 (6 bases). The CDR3 bases are TGCGCCAGCAGTGATAGAGTTGGGGCAGGGGTAATGGATGAGCAGTTCTTC. It codes for CASSDRVGAGVMDEQFF.